This entry features one T cell receptor (beta chain) sequence. The antigen this receptor binds is unknown. Base qualities were left out, and no much larger clone turns up one base away. TCRbeta CDR3 regions were amplified from genomic DNA by means of the immunoSEQ Assay, a bias-controlled multiplex PCR. Processing in the source paper ran as follows. Nucleated cell counts per sample were estimated from amplification of reference gene primers within the assay. Sequence reads were collapsed and filtered to measure the absolute abundance of every unique TCRbeta CDR3 rearrangement. For each sample, productive Simpson clonality was calculated as the square root of Simpson's diversity index over productive rearrangements. The clones in this table, taken by TCRdb from immuneACCESS, are in-frame only. Not every clone is retained; where verified, under half of the shortfall comes from an unresolved V gene, and the cause of the rest is unknown. Clone size and V and J calls were adopted from that table, with D and trimming inferred from the DNA. The sample table contains tens of thousands of clones; only one count was recorded for 65% to 90% of them. Around 26% of the sample belongs to the ten largest clones.

This record comes from a study of blood T cell repertoires in COVID-19 (dated by TCRdb to 2018 to 2021). Describing the broader study: The collaborator samples originated in the United States, Italy and Spain and spanned the acute and convalescent phases of COVID-19. The samples were drawn from the first 160 participants of the ongoing ImmuneRACE study and from some 1,300 subjects provided by 6 global collaborators. The dataset comprised deeply sampled blood TCRbeta repertoires from subjects exposed to, actively infected with, or recovered from COVID-19. The prospective study material was composed of cDNA or gDNA derived from T cells, B-cell-depleted T cells, or PBMCs. A de-identified subject ID, COVID-19 status, age in years and sex were almost always included in the sample metadata. A freely available public database, intended as a resource for researchers studying the immune response to SARS-CoV-2, is where the repertoires were released. Where available, HLA class I and class II types were taken from metadata supplied by the sample provider and were not determined by assay-based typing. General study outcomes and caveats: Clinical and demographic metadata were provided uncurated, with the amount varying by source and participant.

Collaborating institutions collected whole blood in K2EDTA tubes following their own protocols. For TCRbeta analysis, collaborator samples were shipped as frozen whole blood, as isolated PBMCs, or as DNA extracted from either sample type. Spanning cysteine to phenylalanine, the CDR3 consists of 17 amino acids. The entry retains the CDR3 DNA only, 51 bases that are in frame from base 1. As encoded in the germline V gene, CDR1 is SGHRS while CDR2 is YFSETQ. V is trimmed back by 0 bases and J by 1 base, and the junction contains 7 bases that no gene match accounts for. The rearranged chain carries TRBV5-1 and TRBJ2-7; 10 of the junction bases match TRBD1. Sequences were obtained from peripheral blood. This receptor was taken from a human donor in a cohort sampled during active COVID-19. The sequenced DNA: TGCGCCAGCAGCTTGGTCGGGACAGGGGATCATTCCTACGAGCAGTACTTC. The resulting protein is CASSLVGTGDHSYEQYF.